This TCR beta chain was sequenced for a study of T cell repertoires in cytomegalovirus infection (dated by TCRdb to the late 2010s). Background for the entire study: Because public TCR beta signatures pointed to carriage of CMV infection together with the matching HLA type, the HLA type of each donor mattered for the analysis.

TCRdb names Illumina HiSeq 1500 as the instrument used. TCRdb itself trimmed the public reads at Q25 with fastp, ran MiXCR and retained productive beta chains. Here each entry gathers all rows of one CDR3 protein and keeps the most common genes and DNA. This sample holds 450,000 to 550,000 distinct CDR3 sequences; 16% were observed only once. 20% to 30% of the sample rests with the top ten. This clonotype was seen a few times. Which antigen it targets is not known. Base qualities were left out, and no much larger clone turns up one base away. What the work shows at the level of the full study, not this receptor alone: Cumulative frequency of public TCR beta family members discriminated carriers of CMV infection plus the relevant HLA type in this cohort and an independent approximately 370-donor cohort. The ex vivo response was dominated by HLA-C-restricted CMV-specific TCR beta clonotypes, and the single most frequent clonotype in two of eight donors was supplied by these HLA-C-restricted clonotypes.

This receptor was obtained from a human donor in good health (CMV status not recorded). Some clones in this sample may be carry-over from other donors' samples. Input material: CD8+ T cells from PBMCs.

CDR3 sequence: CASSLAWVAGGVDTQYF. In nucleotides, the sequence is TGTGCCAGCAGTTTAGCATGGGTAGCGGGAGGGGTAGATACGCAGTATTTT. The chain is encoded by TRBV28 joined to TRBJ2-3, with 11 central nucleotides matching TRBD2. Trimming takes 2 bases off V and 5 bases off J; junction bases not matched to a gene: 9. There are 17 amino acids in the CDR3, from cysteine to phenylalanine inclusive. Kept here is only the CDR3 DNA, which spans 51 bases and is read in frame from base 1. Via the germline V gene, CDR1 is MDHEN and CDR2 SYDVKM.